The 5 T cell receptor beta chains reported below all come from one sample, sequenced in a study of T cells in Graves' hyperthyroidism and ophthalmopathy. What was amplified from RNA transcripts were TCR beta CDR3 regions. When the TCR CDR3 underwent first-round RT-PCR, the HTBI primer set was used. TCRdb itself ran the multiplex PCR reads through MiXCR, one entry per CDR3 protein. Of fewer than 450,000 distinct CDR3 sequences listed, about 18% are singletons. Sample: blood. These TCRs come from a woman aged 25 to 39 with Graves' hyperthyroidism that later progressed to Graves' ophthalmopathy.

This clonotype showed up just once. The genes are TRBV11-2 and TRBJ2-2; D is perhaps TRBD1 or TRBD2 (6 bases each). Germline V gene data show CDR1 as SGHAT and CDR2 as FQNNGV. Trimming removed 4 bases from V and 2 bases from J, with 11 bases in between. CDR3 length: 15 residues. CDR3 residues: CASSWQGTNTGELFF. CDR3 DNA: TGTGCCAGCAGCTGGCAGGGGACTAACACCGGGGAGCTGTTTTTT.

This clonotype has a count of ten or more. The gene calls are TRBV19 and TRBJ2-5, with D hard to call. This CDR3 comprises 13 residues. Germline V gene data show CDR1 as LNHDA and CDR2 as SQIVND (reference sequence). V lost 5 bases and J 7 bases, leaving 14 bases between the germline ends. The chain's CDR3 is CASSPYPGRTQYF. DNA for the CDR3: TGTGCCAGTAGTCCATACCCGGGCAGGACCCAGTACTTC.

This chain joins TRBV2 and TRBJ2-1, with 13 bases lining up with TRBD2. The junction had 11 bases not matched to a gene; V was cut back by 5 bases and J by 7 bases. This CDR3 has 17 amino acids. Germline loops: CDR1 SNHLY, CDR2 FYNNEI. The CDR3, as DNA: TGTGCCAGCAGTATACCGGGACTAGCGGGAAACATAAATGAGCAGTTCTTC. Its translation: CASSIPGLAGNINEQFF.

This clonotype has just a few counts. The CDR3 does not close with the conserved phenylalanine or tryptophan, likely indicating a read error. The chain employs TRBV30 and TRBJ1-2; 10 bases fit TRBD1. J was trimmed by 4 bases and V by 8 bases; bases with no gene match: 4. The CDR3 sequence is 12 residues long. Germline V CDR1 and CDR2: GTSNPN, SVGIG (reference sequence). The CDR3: CARWTGGYGYTL. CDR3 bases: TGTGCCAGGTGGACAGGGGGCTATGGCTACACCCTC.

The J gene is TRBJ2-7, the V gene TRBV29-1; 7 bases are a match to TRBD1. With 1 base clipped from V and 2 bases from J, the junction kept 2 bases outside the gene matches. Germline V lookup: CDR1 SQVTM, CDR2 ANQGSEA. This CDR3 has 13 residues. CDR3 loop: CSVEGTGPYEQYF. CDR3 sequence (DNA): TGCAGCGTTGAAGGGACAGGTCCCTACGAGCAGTACTTC.